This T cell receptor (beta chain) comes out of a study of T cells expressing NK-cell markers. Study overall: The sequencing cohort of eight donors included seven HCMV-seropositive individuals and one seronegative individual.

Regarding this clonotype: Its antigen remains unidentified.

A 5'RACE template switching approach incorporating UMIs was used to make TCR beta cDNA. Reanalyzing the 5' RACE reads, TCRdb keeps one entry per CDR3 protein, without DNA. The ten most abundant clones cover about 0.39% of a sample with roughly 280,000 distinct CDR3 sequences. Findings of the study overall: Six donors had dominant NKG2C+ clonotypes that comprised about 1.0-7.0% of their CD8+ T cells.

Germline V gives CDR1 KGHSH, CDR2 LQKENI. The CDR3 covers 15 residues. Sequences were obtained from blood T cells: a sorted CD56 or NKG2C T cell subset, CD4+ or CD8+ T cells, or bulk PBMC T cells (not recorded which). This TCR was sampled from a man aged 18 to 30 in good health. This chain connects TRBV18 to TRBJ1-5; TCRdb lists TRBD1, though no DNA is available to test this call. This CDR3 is CASSPGAESNQPQHF.